The rows below give T cell receptor beta chains drawn from one sample of a study of PD-L1 blockade in urothelial cancer. Libraries were prepared by immunoSEQ multiplex PCR; TCRdb keeps only in-frame clonotypes and omits some of them. Among 40,000 to 50,000 clones, roughly four fifths were seen once, and the ten largest hold roughly 13%. The source was PBMCs, collected around atezolizumab (anti-PD-L1) treatment. These TCRs come from a man in his 60s with urothelial cancer. Each CDR3 is given with its conserved first and last residue. D genes are given only for firm matches. Expanded clones are given a class, and other clones once, few, many or no size at all.

D	J	V	length	size	CDR3	DNA
-	TRBJ2-7	TRBV9	14	-	CASSVGGVGLEQYF	TGTGCCAGCAGCGTAGGGGGGGTCGGACTCGAGCAGTACTTC
TRBD1	TRBJ2-3	TRBV19	15	-	CASSIADRGTDTQYF	TGTGCCAGTAGTATAGCAGACAGGGGGACAGATACGCAGTATTTT
TRBD1	TRBJ1-6	TRBV19	13	few	CASRDRGNSPLHF	TGTGCCAGTAGGGACAGGGGTAATTCACCCCTCCACTTT
TRBD2	TRBJ2-1	TRBV10-2	17	-	CASVRFSLAGGDNEQFF	TGCGCCAGCGTTAGATTCTCACTAGCGGGAGGGGACAATGAGCAGTTCTTC
-	TRBJ2-5	TRBV7-9	14	-	CASSLETSQETQYF	TGTGCCAGCAGCTTAGAGACAAGTCAAGAGACCCAGTACTTC
TRBD2	TRBJ2-2	TRBV9	15	-	CASNAGDPNTGELFF	TGTGCCAGCAACGCGGGAGACCCGAACACCGGGGAGCTGTTTTTT
-	TRBJ1-5	TRBV6-6	16	-	CASSYLGGSNNQPQHF	TGTGCCAGCAGTTACTTGGGGGGGTCGAACAATCAGCCCCAGCATTTT
TRBD1	TRBJ1-2	TRBV27	15	-	CASSFAGTGVYGYTF	TGTGCCAGCAGTTTTGCCGGGACAGGGGTCTATGGCTACACCTTC
TRBD2	TRBJ2-4	TRBV4-2	17	-	CASSQDWTSGRRDIQYF	TGTGCCAGCAGCCAAGATTGGACTAGCGGGAGGAGAGACATTCAGTACTTC
-	TRBJ1-5	TRBV28	13	few	CASSTGTNQPQHF	TGTGCCAGCAGTACAGGGACCAATCAGCCCCAGCATTTT
-	TRBJ1-4	TRBV30	16	-	CAWSVPPWGLFEKLFF	TGTGCCTGGAGTGTACCCCCCTGGGGGCTATTCGAAAAACTGTTTTTT
TRBD1	TRBJ2-7	TRBV7-2	14	-	CASSGLGGGNEQYF	TGTGCCAGCAGCGGGTTAGGGGGCGGAAACGAGCAGTACTTC
-	TRBJ1-1	TRBV7-2	13	-	CASSLALETEAFF	TGTGCCAGCAGCTTAGCCTTAGAGACTGAAGCTTTCTTT
TRBD1	TRBJ2-5	TRBV6-5	13	-	CASRHTGEGTQYF	TGTGCCAGCAGGCACACAGGGGAAGGGACCCAGTACTTC
-	TRBJ2-1	TRBV10-2	15	-	CASIESIRASHEQFF	TGCGCCAGCATTGAATCTATACGAGCGAGCCATGAGCAGTTCTTC
-	TRBJ1-3	TRBV10-3	13	-	CAISADIGNTIYF	TGTGCCATCAGTGCGGACATTGGAAACACCATATATTTT
TRBD1	TRBJ1-4	TRBV2	16	-	CASSENSAGGGEKLFF	TGTGCCAGCAGTGAAAATTCGGCAGGGGGCGGTGAAAAACTGTTTTTT
-	TRBJ1-3	TRBV15	18	-	CATSRDPGGGSSGNTIYF	TGTGCCACCAGCAGAGATCCGGGCGGGGGGTCCTCTGGAAACACCATATATTTT
TRBD2	TRBJ2-3	TRBV15	16	-	CATSTNLAGGTDTQYF	TGTGCCACCAGCACTAACCTAGCGGGGGGCACAGATACGCAGTATTTT
-	TRBJ2-2	TRBV5-1	15	-	CASSLVSGSTGELFF	TGCGCCAGCAGCTTGGTTTCAGGTTCCACCGGGGAGCTGTTTTTT
-	TRBJ2-6	TRBV7-8	15	once	CASSSGLTGANVLTF	TGTGCCAGCAGCTCAGGGTTAACTGGGGCCAACGTCCTGACTTTC
TRBD1	TRBJ1-3	TRBV28	14	-	CASSFTGGKNTIYF	TGTGCCAGCAGTTTTACAGGGGGGAAAAACACCATATATTTT
TRBD1	TRBJ1-4	TRBV11-3	15	-	CASSLGTGDWEKLFF	TGTGCCAGCAGCTTAGGGACAGGGGACTGGGAAAAACTGTTTTTT
-	TRBJ1-1	TRBV28	16	-	CASSLSRDPEATEAFF	TGTGCCAGCAGTTTATCGCGGGATCCCGAGGCCACTGAAGCTTTCTTT
TRBD1	TRBJ1-2	TRBV29-1	14	once	CSVEDSGQLYGYTF	TGCAGCGTTGAAGATTCGGGACAGCTCTATGGCTACACCTTC
TRBD2	TRBJ2-1	TRBV5-1	16	-	CASSIRGGRVIGEQFF	TGCGCCAGCAGCATTCGGGGGGGGAGAGTGATCGGCGAGCAGTTCTTC
-	TRBJ1-1	TRBV7-2	13	-	CASSTRRDTEAFF	TGTGCCAGCAGCACTCGGAGGGACACTGAAGCTTTCTTT
TRBD1	TRBJ2-7	TRBV7-9	14	-	CASRKGDRDYEQYF	TGTGCCAGCAGAAAAGGGGACAGGGACTACGAGCAGTACTTC